This T cell receptor beta chain was sequenced in a study of blood T cell repertoires in COVID-19. As for the study in general: Both acute and convalescent COVID-19 samples were obtained from the United States, Italy and Spain. PBMCs, B-cell-depleted T cells, or T cells provided the cDNA or gDNA that made up the material.

The Seattle site enrolled patients during active infection and followed them longitudinally. The V and J ends lost 2 bases and 2 bases, in that order; junction bases with no gene match: 4. The CDR3 spans 15 residues. Germline V gene lookup returns CDR1 SGHTA and CDR2 FQGNSA. In the study's own analysis: Reference gene primer amplification in the assay estimated nucleated cell counts. Sequencing was performed with immunoSEQ multiplex PCR; in TCRdb, only in-frame clones are kept and a portion is missing. The V and J calls and clone size are taken from that table; D and trimming were inferred from the DNA. This sample has a few hundred thousand clones, with more than 70% found just once.

This TCR derives from a woman younger than 45 with COVID-19, enrolled during active disease. The rearrangement uses TRBV7-2 and TRBJ2-5, with 8 positions matching TRBD2. Sequencing was performed on peripheral blood. CDR3 DNA: TGTGCCAGCAGCTTAAGGTCGGGAGGGCAAGAGACCCAGTACTTC. This translates into CASSLRSGGQETQYF.